The rows below give T cell receptor beta chains drawn from one sample of a study of blood T cell repertoires in COVID-19. Clones were sequenced by immunoSEQ multiplex PCR, and TCRdb holds only the in-frame ones, with some missing. The table includes 200,000 to 250,000 clones, around 82% detected once. The sequenced sample was peripheral blood. The receptors stem from a woman in her thirties or forties with acute or convalescent COVID-19. CDR3s include the opening cysteine and the closing phenylalanine or tryptophan. Fields, in order: D gene, V gene, clone size, J gene, CDR3 protein, CDR3 DNA. D genes are given only for firm matches. Rows may omit the clone size; those that give it use once, few, many or a size class.

NA,TRBV7-2,NA,TRBJ1-1,CASSLRELTEAFF,TGTGCCAGCAGCCTCCGGGAGTTGACTGAAGCTTTCTTT
TRBD1,TRBV13,NA,TRBJ1-2,CASSATPGGYGYTF,TGTGCCAGCAGCGCAACCCCAGGGGGCTATGGCTACACCTTC
NA,TRBV29-1,NA,TRBJ1-2,CSVWVQENLGF,TGCAGCGTTTGGGTACAGGAAAACTTAGGCTTC
NA,TRBV10-1,NA,TRBJ2-2,CASSYQGPNTGELFF,TGCGCCAGCAGTTATCAGGGGCCGAACACCGGGGAGCTGTTTTTT
TRBD2,TRBV6-1,NA,TRBJ2-7,CASSFSGRSSYEQYF,TGTGCCAGCAGTTTCAGCGGGAGGAGCTCCTACGAGCAGTACTTC
TRBD2,TRBV27,few,TRBJ2-7,CASSHKAGGYEQYF,TGTGCCAGCAGCCACAAAGCGGGAGGGTACGAGCAGTACTTC
NA,TRBV20-1,few,TRBJ2-7,CSASRSGKSYEQYF,TGCAGTGCTAGTAGGTCAGGAAAGTCCTACGAGCAGTACTTC
TRBD2,TRBV29-1,once,TRBJ2-1,CSVAWAGGVNEQFF,TGCAGCGTCGCTTGGGCGGGAGGCGTTAATGAGCAGTTCTTC
TRBD1,TRBV5-1,NA,TRBJ2-7,CASSSTGTALYEQYF,TGCGCCAGCAGCTCGACCGGGACAGCTTTATACGAGCAGTACTTC
TRBD1,TRBV7-6,NA,TRBJ1-1,CASTPQGVVTEAFF,TGTGCCAGCACCCCACAGGGGGTGGTCACTGAAGCTTTCTTT
TRBD2,TRBV5-4,NA,TRBJ2-3,CASSSVGTSASLGTDTQYF,TGTGCCAGCAGCTCGGTTGGGACTAGCGCTTCGTTGGGCACAGATACGCAGTATTTT
NA,TRBV3-1/TRBV3-2,NA,TRBJ1-1,CASSPRQFMNTEAFF,TGTGCCAGCAGCCCCCGACAGTTTATGAACACTGAAGCTTTCTTT
NA,TRBV5-1,NA,TRBJ2-3,CASSPERDTQYF,TGCGCCAGCAGCCCGGAGAGGGATACGCAGTATTTT
TRBD1,TRBV6-6,NA,TRBJ1-3,CASSYETGVAGNTIYF,TGTGCCAGCAGTTACGAGACAGGGGTTGCTGGAAACACCATATATTTT
TRBD1,TRBV6-6,NA,TRBJ2-7,CASRGGGFLYEQYF,TGTGCCAGCAGAGGGGGCGGCTTTCTGTACGAGCAGTACTTC
NA,TRBV2,NA,TRBJ1-2,CASKAHTNYGYTF,TGTGCCAGCAAAGCCCATACTAACTATGGCTACACCTTC
NA,TRBV4-2,NA,TRBJ2-1,CASSPPGVNEQFF,TGTGCCAGCAGCCCCCCCGGTGTCAATGAGCAGTTCTTC
NA,TRBV2,NA,TRBJ2-5,CASILRAYQETQYF,TGTGCCAGCATTCTCAGGGCCTACCAAGAGACCCAGTACTTC
NA,TRBV21-1,NA,TRBJ2-2,CASSSIGQGREKNTGELFF,TGTGCCAGCAGCAGTATAGGACAGGGTAGGGAGAAGAACACCGGGGAGCTGTTTTTT
NA,TRBV6-5,NA,TRBJ1-2,CASSYRGWGYTF,TGTGCCAGCAGTTACCGGGGTTGGGGCTACACCTTC
NA,TRBV6-5,NA,TRBJ2-2,CASNIGIPNTGELFF,TGTGCCAGCAATATCGGGATTCCGAACACCGGGGAGCTGTTTTTT
NA,TRBV28,once,TRBJ1-2,CASRAGGGAGYTF,TGTGCCAGCAGAGCGGGGGGCGGGGCTGGCTACACCTTC